These 25 T cell receptor beta chains originate from one sample sequenced in a study of T and B cells in COVID-19 patients. TRB was amplified from about 250-500 ng of blood genomic DNA. BIOMED2 TRB-A/B primer pools were used in multiplex TRB PCR. TCRdb re-called the multiplex PCR reads with MiXCR, one entry per CDR3 protein. The table has more than 13,000 distinct CDR3 sequences, 29% seen once. Sequenced material: blood. Receptors originate from a human donor who had recovered from COVID-19.

J is TRBJ1-2 and V is TRBV7-2; 10 bases agree with TRBD1. Germline V CDR1 and CDR2: SGHTA, FQGNSA. V shed 6 bases, J shed 2 bases, and the junction held 3 bases outside the gene matches. The CDR3 is 14 residues long. The CDR3, as DNA: TGTGCCAGCAGGGAGACAGGGGGCAACTATGGCTACACCTTC. It codes for CASRETGGNYGYTF.

The V and J genes are TRBV6-2 or TRBV6-3 and TRBJ2-2; 7 nucleotides line up with TRBD2. The germline CDR1 and CDR2 sequences are MNHEY and SVGEGT. CDR3 length equals 12 residues. The trim removed 8 bases at V and 7 bases at J, leaving 4 bases unmatched. The CDR3 sequence is CASGGGGGELFF. For the CDR3, the DNA is TGTGCCAGCGGCGGCGGGGGCGGGGAGCTGTTTTTT.

The rearrangement links TRBV6-1 to TRBJ2-5; D is perhaps TRBD1 (6 bases). There are 14 residues in the CDR3. The V gene's germline CDR1 is MNHNS and CDR2 SASEGT. Trimming took 2 bases from V and 1 from J, leaving 8 bases between them. The DNA for the CDR3 is TGTGCCAGCAGTGAAACCAGGGGCCAAGAGACCCAGTACTTC. It encodes CASSETRGQETQYF.

V usage is TRBV12-3 or TRBV12-4 and J usage is TRBJ1-1; TRBD1 aligns across 8 bases. This CDR3 has 14 residues. Unmatched junction bases numbered 7, after V lost 5 bases and J lost 5 bases. The CDR3 sequence: CASSPQGVRTEAFF. CDR3 bases: TGTGCCAGCAGTCCACAGGGGGTGAGGACTGAAGCTTTCTTT.

This clonotype is medium-sized in the sample. The chain has TRBV19 and TRBJ2-5, with D perhaps given as TRBD1 or TRBD2 (5 bases each). V was pared by 5 bases and J by 5 bases, with 18 bases between. This CDR3 is built from 15 residues. CDR1 is LNHDA, CDR2 SQIVND, per germline (reference sequence). CDR3 DNA: TGTGCCAGTAGTCCTTACAGGAAAGAGCGGGAGACCCAGTACTTC. As protein: CASSPYRKERETQYF.

Ten or more counts support this clonotype. V is TRBV27 and J is TRBJ2-3; D not resolved. Between the trimmed V and J ends, which lost 1 base and 0 bases, there was a span of 11 bases. CDR3 size: 16 residues. Germline-derived CDR1 and CDR2 are MNHEY and SMNVEV (reference sequence). This chain's CDR3 is CASSLYRLVSTDTQYF. CDR3 bases: TGTGCCAGCAGTTTATATCGGCTAGTCAGCACAGATACGCAGTATTTT.

This chain links TRBV5-5 with TRBJ1-4; 7 nucleotides agree with TRBD1. Germline lookup yields CDR1 SGHKS and CDR2 YYEKEE (reference sequence). The CDR3 totals 15 residues. The V and J ends lost 3 bases and 5 bases, in that order; junction bases with no gene match: 7. CDR3: CASSSPGQSNEKLFF. Here the CDR3 DNA reads TGTGCCAGCAGCTCGCCGGGACAGTCAAATGAAAAACTGTTTTTT.

With regard to this clonotype: The junction and the germline gene differ at one end; a read error may be behind it. The V gene is TRBV6-5, the J gene TRBJ2-4; TRBD2 agrees at 8 bases. The CDR3 length is 11 residues. The germline V gene encodes CDR1 MNHEY and CDR2 SVGAGI. CDR3 sequence: CASNPGGKIHF. CDR3 sequence (DNA): TGTGCCAGCAACCCGGGAGGGAAAATCCACTTC.

The chain couples TRBV11-2 to TRBJ2-5; D is possibly TRBD2 (6 bases). Looked up from germline, CDR1 is SGHAT and CDR2 is FQNNGV. Trimming removed 2 bases from V and 2 bases from J, with 18 bases in between. The CDR3 runs to 17 residues. CDR3 sequence reads: CASSLSLFGGEQETQYF. In DNA form, the CDR3 reads TGTGCCAGCAGCTTATCCTTGTTCGGGGGAGAACAAGAGACCCAGTACTTC.

This clonotype was picked up many times. The chain employs TRBV6-4 and TRBJ2-1; 11 nucleotides line up with TRBD2. Per germline, CDR1 MRHNA and CDR2 SNTAGT. There are 15 residues in the CDR3. J gave up 6 bases and V 0 bases, and 1 base lay outside the gene matches. CDR3: CASSDSSGGANEQFF. CDR3 nucleotides: TGTGCCAGCAGTGACTCTAGCGGGGGGGCCAATGAGCAGTTCTTC.

This clonotype was counted only a few times. The chain recombines TRBV10-3 with TRBJ2-3; 7 bases are shared with TRBD1. Germline V CDR1 and CDR2: ENHRY, SYGVKD. The junction had 8 bases not matched to a gene; V was cut back by 6 bases and J by 5 bases. The CDR3 loop spans 14 amino acids. CDR3 nucleotide sequence: TGTGCCATCAGGACAGACAGGGCCGAAGATACGCAGTATTTT. This codes for CAIRTDRAEDTQYF.

The rearrangement uses TRBV5-4 and TRBJ2-7; TRBD1 might be the D (6 bases). Germline CDR1 and CDR2: SGHNT and YYREEE (reference sequence). V was cut by 4 bases and J by 4 bases, with 24 bases left in between. The CDR3 consists of 17 residues. CDR3 sequence reads: CASSHDAVSGTLYEQYF. CDR3 nucleotide sequence: TGTGCCAGCAGCCATGATGCTGTGTCAGGGACACTTTACGAGCAGTACTTC.

This clonotype is medium-sized. This chain uses TRBV19 with TRBJ2-7; D unresolved. V shed 0 bases and J shed 5 bases, with 17 bases lying between them. The germline CDR1 and CDR2 sequences are LNHDA and SQIVND (reference sequence). The CDR3 has 16 amino acids. CDR3 protein: CASSIDLGRRIDEQYF. The CDR3 bases are TGTGCCAGTAGTATAGATCTTGGGCGGCGTATTGACGAGCAGTACTTC.

V is TRBV19 and J is TRBJ2-1; 12 bases agree with TRBD2. CDR1 LNHDA and CDR2 SQIVND come from the germline V gene (reference sequence). This CDR3 contains 14 residues. J was trimmed by 8 bases and V by 7 bases; bases with no gene match: 6. The CDR3 DNA follows: TGTGCCAGTACCCCTAGCGGGAGGGGATATGAGCAGTTCTTC. As protein: CASTPSGRGYEQFF.

This clonotype turned up a few times. The chain couples TRBV30 to TRBJ1-1; 7 nucleotides line up with TRBD1. Trimming cost V 2 bases and J 0 bases; bases outside gene matches: 0. The CDR3 sequence is 13 residues long. Germline assignment: CDR1 GTSNPN and CDR2 SVGIG (reference sequence). Written as DNA, the CDR3 is TGTGCCTGGAGTACAGGGGTGAACACTGAAGCTTTCTTT. Translating gives CAWSTGVNTEAFF.

The V call is TRBV12-3 or TRBV12-4, the J call TRBJ2-3; 7 bases agree with TRBD1. Losses at the gene ends were 3 bases for V and 5 bases for J; bases not matched to a gene: 8. The CDR3 runs to 15 residues. The chain's CDR3 is CASSFVGTELDTQYF. In DNA form, the CDR3 reads TGTGCCAGCAGTTTTGTAGGGACAGAATTAGATACGCAGTATTTT.

V and J are TRBV6-6 and TRBJ1-4; 9 bases fit TRBD1. Germline assignment: CDR1 MNHNY and CDR2 SVGAGI (reference sequence). This CDR3 region has 15 residues. After removal of 7 bases from V and 5 bases from J, the junction contained 8 bases not matched to a gene. The CDR3 is CASNRPGQGNEKLFF. CDR3 nucleotide sequence: TGTGCCAGCAACAGACCGGGACAGGGAAATGAAAAACTGTTTTTT.

This clonotype was counted a few times. The genes are TRBV5-1 and TRBJ2-7, with a possible D match to TRBD2 (5 bases). Germline-derived CDR1 and CDR2 are SGHRS and YFSETQ. The CDR3 extends over 15 amino acids. Trimming stripped 0 bases from V and 5 bases from J, with 15 bases between. As DNA, the CDR3 is TGCGCCAGCAGCTTGGCCAGTATTGATAGCGACGAGCAGTACTTC. Its translation: CASSLASIDSDEQYF.

The gene calls are TRBV12-3 or TRBV12-4 and TRBJ2-5; TRBD2 is a possible D gene (6 bases). Deletions cut 3 bases from V and 4 bases from J, with 9 bases between. There are 13 residues in the CDR3. CDR3 sequence reads: CASSLSGVETQYF. The DNA for the CDR3 is TGTGCCAGCAGTTTGTCGGGGGTAGAGACCCAGTACTTC.

By its share, this clonotype is medium-sized. The V gene is TRBV27, the J gene TRBJ2-5; 11 bases map to TRBD1. The CDR3 loop spans 14 amino acids. V shed 4 bases, J shed 5 bases, and the junction held 3 bases outside the gene matches. Germline CDR1 and CDR2: MNHEY and SMNVEV (reference sequence). DNA of the CDR3: TGTGCCAGCAGTTCAGGGACAGGGGGGGAGACCCAGTACTTC. Translation: CASSSGTGGETQYF.

This chain links TRBV12-3 or TRBV12-4 with TRBJ1-2; D gene ambiguous. V shed 5 bases and J shed 8 bases, with 15 bases lying between them. The CDR3 has 13 amino acids. CDR3 coding DNA: TGTGCCAGCAGTCCAAGCCCTGAACGGGGCTACACCTTC. It encodes CASSPSPERGYTF.

The table lists this clonotype with many counts. The V gene is TRBV6-2 or TRBV6-3, the J gene TRBJ2-1; D not resolved. Trimming shortened V by 2 bases and J by 0 bases, and 5 bases separated the two germline ends. This CDR3 contains 14 residues. Germline CDR1 MNHEY, CDR2 SVGEGT. CDR3 nucleotide sequence: TGTGCCAGCAGTTACACCCTCTCCTACAATGAGCAGTTCTTC. It specifies CASSYTLSYNEQFF.

The chain recombines TRBV6-5 with TRBJ2-1; D gene uncertain. CDR3 size: 15 residues. CDR1 and CDR2 from the germline V gene are MNHEY and SVGAGI. V was cut by 2 bases and J by 8 bases, with 16 bases left in between. CDR3 residues: CASSYGGVYADEQFF. The CDR3 region has the DNA TGTGCCAGCAGTTACGGTGGGGTTTATGCGGATGAGCAGTTCTTC.

This clonotype rates as medium-sized. The J gene is TRBJ2-3, the V gene TRBV19, with D possibly TRBD2 on 7 matching bases. The CDR3 is 14 residues long. V lost 5 bases, J lost 2 bases, and 11 bases lay in between. CDR1 is LNHDA and CDR2 is SQIVND in the germline V gene (reference sequence). In DNA, the CDR3 is TGTGCCAGTAGTCCGGGGGGCCCCACAGATACGCAGTATTTT. Protein sequence: CASSPGGPTDTQYF. Supplemented by reference TRBV19 and TRBJ2-3, the full variable domain reads DGGITQSPKYLFRKEGQNVTLSCEQNLNHDAMYWYRQDPGQGLRLIYYSQIVNDFQKGDIAEGYSVSREKKESFPLTVTSAQKNPTAFYLCASSPGGPTDTQYFGPGTRLTVL.

This clonotype was counted at least ten times. The chain combines TRBV19 with TRBJ1-1, with TRBD1 as a possible D gene (5 bases). This CDR3 region has 14 residues. V gave up 5 bases and J gave up 4 bases, with 14 bases separating them. Germline CDR1 is LNHDA and CDR2 is SQIVND (reference sequence). CDR3 sequence reads: CASSLGGGFTEAFF. The CDR3 nucleotides are TGTGCCAGTAGTCTGGGTGGGGGTTTCACTGAAGCTTTCTTT.